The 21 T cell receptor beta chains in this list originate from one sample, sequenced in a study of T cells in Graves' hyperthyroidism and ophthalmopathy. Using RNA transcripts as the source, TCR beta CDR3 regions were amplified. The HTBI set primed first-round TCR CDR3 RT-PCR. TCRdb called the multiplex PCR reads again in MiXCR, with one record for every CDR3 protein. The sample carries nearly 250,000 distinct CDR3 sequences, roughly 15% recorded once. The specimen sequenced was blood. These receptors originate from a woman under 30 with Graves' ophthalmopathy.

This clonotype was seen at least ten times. The CDR3 bases are TGTGCCAGCAGGGGGGGGGGGTACCCCACTGAAGCTTTCTTT. Residues: CASRGGGYPTEAFF. The chain is built from TRBV3-1 and TRBJ1-1, with D perhaps matching TRBD1 (5 bases). The CDR3 loop spans 14 amino acids. The V end lost 6 bases, the J end lost 4 bases, and 15 bases lay between the germline ends. The germline V gene encodes CDR1 LGHDT and CDR2 YNNKEL (reference sequence).

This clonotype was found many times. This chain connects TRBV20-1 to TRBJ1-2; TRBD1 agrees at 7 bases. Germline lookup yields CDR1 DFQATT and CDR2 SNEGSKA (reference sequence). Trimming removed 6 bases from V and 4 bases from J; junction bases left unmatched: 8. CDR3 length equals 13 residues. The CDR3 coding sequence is TGCAGTGCGGAACAGGGGACCGCCTATGGCTACACCTTC. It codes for CSAEQGTAYGYTF.

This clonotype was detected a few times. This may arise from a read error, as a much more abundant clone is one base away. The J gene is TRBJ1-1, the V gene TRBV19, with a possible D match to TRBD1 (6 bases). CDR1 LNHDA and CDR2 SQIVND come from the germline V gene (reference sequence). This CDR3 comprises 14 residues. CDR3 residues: CASSLGTPNTGAFF. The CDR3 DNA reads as TGTGCCAGTAGTCTAGGGACACCGAACACTGGAGCTTTCTTT.

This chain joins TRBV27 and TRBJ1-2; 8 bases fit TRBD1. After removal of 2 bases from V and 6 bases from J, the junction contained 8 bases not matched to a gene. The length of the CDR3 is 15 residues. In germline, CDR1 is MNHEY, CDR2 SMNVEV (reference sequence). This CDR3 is CASSLRAGGDHGYTF. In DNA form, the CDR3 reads TGTGCCAGCAGTTTAAGGGCAGGGGGCGATCATGGCTACACCTTC.

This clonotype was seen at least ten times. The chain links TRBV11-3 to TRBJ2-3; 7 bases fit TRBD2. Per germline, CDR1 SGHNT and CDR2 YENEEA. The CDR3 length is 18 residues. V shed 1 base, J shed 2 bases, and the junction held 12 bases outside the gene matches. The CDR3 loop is CASSLGIRLAVNTDTQYF. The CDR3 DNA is TGTGCCAGCAGCTTAGGTATCCGGCTAGCGGTCAACACAGATACGCAGTATTTT.

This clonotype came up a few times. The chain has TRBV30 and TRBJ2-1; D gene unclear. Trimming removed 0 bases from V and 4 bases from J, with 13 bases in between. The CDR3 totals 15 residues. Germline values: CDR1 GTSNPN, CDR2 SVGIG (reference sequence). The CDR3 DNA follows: TGTGCCTGGAGTGTACCCCACCAACTATACAATGAGCAGTTCTTC. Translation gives CAWSVPHQLYNEQFF.

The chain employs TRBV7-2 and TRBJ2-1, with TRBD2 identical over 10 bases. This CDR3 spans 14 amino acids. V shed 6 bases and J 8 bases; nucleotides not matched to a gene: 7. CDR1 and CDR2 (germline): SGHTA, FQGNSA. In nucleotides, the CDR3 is TGTGCCAGCAGGATAAGCGGGGGGGGTCATGAGCAGTTCTTC. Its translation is CASRISGGGHEQFF.

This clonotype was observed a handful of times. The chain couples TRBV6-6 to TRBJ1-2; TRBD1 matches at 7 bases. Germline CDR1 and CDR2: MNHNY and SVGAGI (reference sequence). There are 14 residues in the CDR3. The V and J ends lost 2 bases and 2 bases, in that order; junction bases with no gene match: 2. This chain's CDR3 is CASSYVQGNYGYTF. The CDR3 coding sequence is TGTGCCAGCAGTTACGTACAGGGGAACTATGGCTACACCTTC.

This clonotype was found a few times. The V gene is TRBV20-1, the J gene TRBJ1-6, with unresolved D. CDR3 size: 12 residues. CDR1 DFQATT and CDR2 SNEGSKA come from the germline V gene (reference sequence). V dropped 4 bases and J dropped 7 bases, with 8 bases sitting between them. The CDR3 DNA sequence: TGCAGTGCTACCCTCCCGAATTCACCCCTCCACTTT. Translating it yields CSATLPNSPLHF.

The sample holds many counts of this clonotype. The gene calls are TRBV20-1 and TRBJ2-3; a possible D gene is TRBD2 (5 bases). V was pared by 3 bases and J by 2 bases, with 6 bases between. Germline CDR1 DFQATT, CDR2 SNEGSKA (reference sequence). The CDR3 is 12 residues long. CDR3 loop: CSASGLTDTQYF. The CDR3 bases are TGCAGTGCTAGCGGACTCACAGATACGCAGTATTTT.

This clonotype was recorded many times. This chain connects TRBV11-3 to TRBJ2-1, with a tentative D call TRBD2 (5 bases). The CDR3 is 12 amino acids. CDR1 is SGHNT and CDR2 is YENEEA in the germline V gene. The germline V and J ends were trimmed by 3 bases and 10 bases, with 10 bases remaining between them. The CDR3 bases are TGTGCCAGCAGCTTCCGAGGGCCCGAGCAGTTCTTC. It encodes CASSFRGPEQFF.

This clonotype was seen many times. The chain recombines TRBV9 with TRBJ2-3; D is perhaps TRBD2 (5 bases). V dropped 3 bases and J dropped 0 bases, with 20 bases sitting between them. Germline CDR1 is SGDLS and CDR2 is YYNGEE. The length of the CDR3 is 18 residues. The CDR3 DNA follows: TGTGCCAGCAGCGAGCGTGACTACCGGCGGAGCAGCACAGATACGCAGTATTTT. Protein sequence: CASSERDYRRSSTDTQYF. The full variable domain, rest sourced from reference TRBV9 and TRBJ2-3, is DSGVTQTPKHLITATGQRVTLRCSPRSGDLSVYWYQQSLDQGLQFLIQYYNGEERAKGNILERFSAQQFPDLHSELNLSSLELGDSALYFCASSERDYRRSSTDTQYFGPGTRLTVL.

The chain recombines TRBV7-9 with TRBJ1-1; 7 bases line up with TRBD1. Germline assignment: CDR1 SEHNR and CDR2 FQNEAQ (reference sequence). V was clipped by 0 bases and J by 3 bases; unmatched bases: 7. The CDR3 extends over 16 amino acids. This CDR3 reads CASSLAPGGRDTEAFF. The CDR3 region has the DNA TGTGCCAGCAGCTTAGCGCCAGGGGGTAGGGACACTGAAGCTTTCTTT.

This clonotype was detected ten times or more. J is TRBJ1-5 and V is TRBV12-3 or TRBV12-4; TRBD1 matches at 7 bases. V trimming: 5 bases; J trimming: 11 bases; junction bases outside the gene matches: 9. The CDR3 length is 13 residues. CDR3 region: CASSADRQSAQHF. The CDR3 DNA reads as TGTGCCAGCAGTGCGGACAGGCAATCAGCCCAGCATTTT.

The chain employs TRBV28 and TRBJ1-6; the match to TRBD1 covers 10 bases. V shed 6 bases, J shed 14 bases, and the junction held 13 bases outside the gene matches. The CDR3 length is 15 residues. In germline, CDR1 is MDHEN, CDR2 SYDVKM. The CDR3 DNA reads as TGTGCCAGCAGAGATCCGGGGACAGGGGTTAGGGCCCTCCACTTT. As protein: CASRDPGTGVRALHF.

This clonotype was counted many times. CDR3 in DNA: TGTGCCAGCAGTTTGTGGGCGGGGGTCTCCTACAATGAGCAGTTCTTC. Translation: CASSLWAGVSYNEQFF. The chain combines TRBV27 with TRBJ2-1; 7 bases match TRBD2. This CDR3 contains 16 residues. The junction had 5 bases not matched to a gene; V was cut back by 3 bases and J by 0 bases. Germline loops: CDR1 MNHEY, CDR2 SMNVEV (reference sequence).

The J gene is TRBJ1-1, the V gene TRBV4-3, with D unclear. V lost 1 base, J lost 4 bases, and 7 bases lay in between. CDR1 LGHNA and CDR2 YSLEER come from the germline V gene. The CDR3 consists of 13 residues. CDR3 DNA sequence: TGCGCCAGCAGCCAAGGGCCGGGCACTGAAGCTTTCTTT. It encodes CASSQGPGTEAFF.

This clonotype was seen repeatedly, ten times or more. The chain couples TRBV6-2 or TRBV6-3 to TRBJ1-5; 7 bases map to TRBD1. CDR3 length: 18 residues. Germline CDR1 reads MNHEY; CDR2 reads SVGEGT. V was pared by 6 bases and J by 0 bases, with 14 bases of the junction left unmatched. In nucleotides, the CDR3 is TGTGCCAGCAGATTCCGGGACAGCAACCTGTATAGCAATCAGCCCCAGCATTTT. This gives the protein CASRFRDSNLYSNQPQHF.

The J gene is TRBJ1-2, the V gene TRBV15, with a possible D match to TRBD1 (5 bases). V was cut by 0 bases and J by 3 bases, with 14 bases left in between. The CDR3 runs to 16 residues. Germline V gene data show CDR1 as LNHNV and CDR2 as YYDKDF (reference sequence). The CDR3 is CATSRDMRGGDYGYTF. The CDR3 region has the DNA TGTGCCACCAGCAGAGATATGAGGGGCGGCGACTATGGCTACACCTTC.

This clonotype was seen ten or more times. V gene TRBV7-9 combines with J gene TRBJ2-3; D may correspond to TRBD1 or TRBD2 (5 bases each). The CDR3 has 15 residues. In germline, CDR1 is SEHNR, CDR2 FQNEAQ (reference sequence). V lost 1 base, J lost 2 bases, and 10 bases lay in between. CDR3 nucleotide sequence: TGTGCCAGCAGCTTAGGAGGGGTTATCACAGATACGCAGTATTTT. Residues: CASSLGGVITDTQYF.

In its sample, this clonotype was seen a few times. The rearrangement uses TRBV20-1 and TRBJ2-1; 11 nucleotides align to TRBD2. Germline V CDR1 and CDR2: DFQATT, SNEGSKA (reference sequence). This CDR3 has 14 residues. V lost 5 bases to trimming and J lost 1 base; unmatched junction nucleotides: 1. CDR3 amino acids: CSAASGGSYNEQFF. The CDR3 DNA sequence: TGCAGTGCTGCTAGCGGGGGGTCCTACAATGAGCAGTTCTTC.